This T cell receptor beta chain was profiled in a study of molecular identifiers for immune sequencing clone quantification. This clonotype was seen a few times. Input for naive CD8 libraries was roughly 19,000 to 1,000,000 sorted cells; the RNA fraction used was 10%, 30% or 50%. Germline values: CDR1 MGHRA, CDR2 YSYEKL. V shed 4 bases, J shed 6 bases, and the junction held 8 bases outside the gene matches. The CDR3 is made up of 15 amino acids. TCRdb re-analysed the PCR reads in MiXCR, keeping a single row per CDR3 protein. The sample holds about 640,000 distinct CDR3 sequences, just under 20% seen once.

The V and J genes are TRBV4-1 and TRBJ2-2, with TRBD2 identical over 7 bases. The TCR sequence derives from a human donor in good health. Some libraries in this study had Jurkat cell RNA spiked in. Sequencing used naive CD8+ T cells from blood, with Jurkat cell RNA spiked in. As for subset: FACS-sorted CD8+CD4-CCR7+CD45RA+ naive T cells. Written as DNA, the CDR3 is TGCGCCAGCAGCCTTGGTGCTAGCGGAGCCGGGGAGCTGTTTTTT. Translating it yields CASSLGASGAGELFF.